The clone carrying this TCR gamma chain occurred many times. Its target is unknown. Other DNA sequences in this specimen translate into the identical CDR3. This sample stems from a study of gamma delta lymphoproliferative disorders and STAT genes. TCRdb re-analyzed the multiplex PCR reads via CATT. Of about 4,100 gamma-chain clones listed, over 7% were seen once; the top ten hold 30% to 35%. Whole-study findings and limits: Gamma repertoires grouped patients separately from controls; delta repertoires showed no separation.

Sequencing used genomic DNA taken from PBMCs of patients and controls. Germline loops: CDR1 EGSTGY, CDR2 YDSYTSSV. V shed 4 bases, J shed 8 bases, and the junction held 2 bases outside the gene matches. The CDR3 is 10 amino acids. The clonotype originates from a human donor in good health. V gene TRGV4 combines with J gene TRGJ1 or TRGJ2. Here the J gene came from matching the DNA to germline, since TCRdb omits it. Sequencing was carried out using blood. For the CDR3, the DNA is TGTGCCACCTGGGACGATAAGAAACTCTTT. Its protein is CATWDDKKLF.